The clone carrying this TCR beta chain has only a few counts. Its specificity is not known. Germline V gene lookup returns CDR1 DFQATT and CDR2 SNEGSKA (reference sequence). The CDR3 is 15 residues long. Trimming removed 7 bases from V and 6 bases from J; junction bases left unmatched: 12. TCRdb re-called the 5' RACE reads with MiXCR, one entry per CDR3 protein. The repertoire holds some 320,000 distinct CDR3 sequences, roughly 10% seen once, with about 3.5% in the top ten. This sample stems from a study of T cells after yellow fever vaccination. Across the study: SMART-Seq v4 Ultra Low Input prepared the low-cell-number fractions.

General study points: FACS-sorted repertoires could harbor abundant contaminating bulk-population clonotypes. The secondary response showed a weaker magnitude and a faster peak, day 5 versus 15. After the booster, approximately 96% of CD4 and more than 85% of CD8 primary-response clones were re-detected.

This TCR derives from a man aged 18-30 years who received the YFV17D yellow fever vaccine. V and J are TRBV20-1 and TRBJ1-2; TRBD1 matches at 12 bases. This specimen was CD4+ T cells sorted from PBMCs, taken 45 days after the yellow fever booster vaccination. The CDR3 region is CSVSQPGQGADGYTF. The DNA of the CDR3 is TGCAGTGTTAGTCAACCGGGACAGGGGGCGGATGGCTACACCTTC.